These T cell receptor beta chains were read from a single sample in a study of CD8+ T cells in alopecia areata. TCRdb's table, derived via immunoSEQ multiplex PCR, lists solely in-frame clones and lacks some. There are about 99,000 clones in the sample; around 86% occur only once, and around 10% lies in the top ten. The starting material was CD8+ T cells sorted from blood, obtained around week 31, from a patient treated with tofacitinib. Receptors originate from a human donor with alopecia areata. Each CDR3 is given without its conserved first and last residue.

J gene: TRBJ2-7; V gene: TRBV14; CDR3 protein: ASSQEEGANSYEQY
J gene: TRBJ1-5; V gene: TRBV5-1; CDR3 protein: ASSPGQGEGSNQPQH
J gene: TRBJ2-7; V gene: TRBV27; CDR3 protein: ASSSPARDQSYEQY
J gene: TRBJ2-7; V gene: TRBV19; CDR3 protein: ASSIDSTYEQY
J gene: TRBJ1-1; V gene: TRBV6-6; CDR3 protein: ASSYSRGARGTEAF
J gene: TRBJ1-2; V gene: TRBV29-1; CDR3 protein: SVEARGQRDGYT
J gene: TRBJ2-7; V gene: TRBV6-6; CDR3 protein: ASSPSYEQY
J gene: TRBJ1-2; V gene: TRBV29-1; CDR3 protein: SVVEDGANYGYT
J gene: TRBJ2-7; V gene: TRBV19; CDR3 protein: ASSIGQNYEQY
J gene: TRBJ1-3; V gene: TRBV9; CDR3 protein: ASQGGNTIY
J gene: TRBJ2-4; V gene: TRBV7-9; CDR3 protein: ASSRTSGKNIQY
J gene: TRBJ1-3; V gene: TRBV30; CDR3 protein: AWSVLGGKSPIAGESSGNTIY
J gene: TRBJ2-2; V gene: TRBV6-4; CDR3 protein: ASSDSSSATPELF
J gene: TRBJ1-6; V gene: TRBV7-9; CDR3 protein: ASSLGNSPLH
J gene: TRBJ2-3; V gene: TRBV6-5; CDR3 protein: ASSYSGSTDTQY
J gene: TRBJ1-2; V gene: TRBV19; CDR3 protein: ASSPDGNYGYT
J gene: TRBJ2-3; V gene: TRBV7-2; CDR3 protein: ASSRFSDSTDTQY
J gene: TRBJ2-7; V gene: TRBV30; CDR3 protein: AWRPTEGYYEQY
J gene: TRBJ1-2; V gene: TRBV4-1; CDR3 protein: ASSQDIVEAGIGGYT
J gene: TRBJ1-1; V gene: TRBV14; CDR3 protein: ASSPEGAGRPGAF
J gene: TRBJ2-7; V gene: TRBV7-9; CDR3 protein: ASSLGPGSSSYEQY
J gene: TRBJ2-7; V gene: TRBV30; CDR3 protein: AFRGTYEQY
J gene: TRBJ2-6; V gene: TRBV11-2; CDR3 protein: ASSPGWQPLSGANVLT
J gene: TRBJ1-5; V gene: TRBV12-5; CDR3 protein: ASGARDRGSNQPQH
J gene: TRBJ2-1; V gene: TRBV19; CDR3 protein: ASSMLAGYYNEQF
J gene: TRBJ1-1; V gene: TRBV7-9; CDR3 protein: ASSFVLTEAF
J gene: TRBJ1-2; V gene: TRBV27; CDR3 protein: ASSTRAGEPPFYGYT
J gene: TRBJ2-3; V gene: TRBV19; CDR3 protein: ASRGARTCTDTQY
J gene: TRBJ2-1; V gene: TRBV6-5; CDR3 protein: ASTDRDRPNNEQF
J gene: TRBJ1-5; V gene: TRBV9; CDR3 protein: ASSVYEGADQPQH
J gene: TRBJ1-2; V gene: TRBV7-8; CDR3 protein: ASSSGQGPFYGYT
J gene: TRBJ2-7; V gene: TRBV27; CDR3 protein: ASSLSKGYEQY
J gene: TRBJ2-1; V gene: TRBV6-1; CDR3 protein: ASSDSWDEV
J gene: TRBJ2-2; V gene: TRBV4-1; CDR3 protein: ASSQDRVSSSNTGELF
J gene: TRBJ2-7; V gene: TRBV5-1; CDR3 protein: ASSSGTGRYEQY
J gene: TRBJ2-7; V gene: TRBV7-9; CDR3 protein: ASSIDRAEQY
J gene: TRBJ2-2; V gene: TRBV2; CDR3 protein: ASSETRDRAHRELF
J gene: TRBJ2-3; V gene: TRBV7-9; CDR3 protein: ASSLVSGATDTQY
J gene: TRBJ2-5; V gene: TRBV5-1; CDR3 protein: ASSGMISKSETQY
J gene: TRBJ2-4; V gene: TRBV30; CDR3 protein: AWSPRGRIKNIQY
J gene: TRBJ1-2; V gene: TRBV27; CDR3 protein: ASKARGWIYGYT
J gene: TRBJ2-1; V gene: TRBV5-6; CDR3 protein: ASSLGQEQF
J gene: TRBJ1-1; V gene: TRBV6-5; CDR3 protein: ASSYAGGGVYTEAF
J gene: TRBJ1-2; V gene: TRBV30; CDR3 protein: ACGTGPYGYT
J gene: TRBJ2-7; V gene: TRBV18; CDR3 protein: ASSPGQKSSYEQY
J gene: TRBJ2-2; V gene: TRBV6-5; CDR3 protein: ASSYSQPGSTGELF
J gene: TRBJ2-1; V gene: TRBV6-5; CDR3 protein: ASRQDRYNEQF
J gene: TRBJ2-7; V gene: TRBV5-6; CDR3 protein: ASGARDIYEQY
J gene: TRBJ2-1; V gene: TRBV9; CDR3 protein: ASSDTLADYNEQF
J gene: TRBJ2-7; V gene: TRBV27; CDR3 protein: ASSLSGAPSYEQY
J gene: TRBJ1-1; V gene: TRBV27; CDR3 protein: ASSKRRDEAF
J gene: TRBJ1-2; V gene: TRBV13; CDR3 protein: ASSQPADGYGYT
J gene: TRBJ2-1; V gene: TRBV30; CDR3 protein: ATQRGGSYNEQF
J gene: TRBJ2-7; V gene: TRBV9; CDR3 protein: ASSPLGGLGSYEQY
J gene: TRBJ2-5; V gene: TRBV9; CDR3 protein: ASSVEPRGAFQETQY
J gene: TRBJ1-6; V gene: TRBV27; CDR3 protein: ASSAGYHSPLH
J gene: TRBJ2-7; V gene: TRBV7-9; CDR3 protein: ASSSPTGEDEQY